This T cell receptor beta chain emerged from a study of CD8+ T cells in alopecia areata. Reverse transcribed after extraction, RNA yielded cDNA as the sequencing template. Profiled with immunoSEQ multiplex PCR; TCRdb holds only in-frame clones, not every one. The table records about 160,000 clones, about three fifths of them present only once. The CDR3 consists of 14 residues. V was pared by 3 bases and J by 3 bases, with 9 bases between. Germline V gives CDR1 MNHEY, CDR2 SMNVEV (reference sequence). The treatment denotes: oral pan-JAK inhibitor, 5-10 mg twice daily. The sequences come from CD4+ T cells sorted from blood, collected at week 4, from a patient treated with tofacitinib. This rearrangement joins TRBV27 to TRBJ1-5; possible D gene TRBD1, 6 bases. This TCR derives from a human donor with alopecia areata. The DNA for the CDR3 is TGTGCCAGCAGTTTTGGACAGACCAATCAGCCCCAGCATTTT. Its translation: CASSFGQTNQPQHF.